This T cell receptor beta chain emerged from a study of blood T cell repertoires in COVID-19. At the level of the study: The United States, Italy and Spain were the sources of the acute and convalescent COVID-19 samples. T cells, B-cell-depleted T cells, or PBMCs provided the cDNA or gDNA that served as material.

This clone came up a few times. Per the authors' pipeline: Reference gene primer amplification gave estimated nucleated cell counts. The table came from immunoSEQ multiplex PCR; TCRdb's copy has only in-frame clones and leaves some out. V, J and clone size reflect that table, while D and trimming were determined from the DNA. The sample lists about 200,000 clones; approximately 83% were seen once. The V gene's germline CDR1 is LNHDA and CDR2 SQIVND (reference sequence). CDR3 length equals 15 residues. V lost 7 bases and J lost 8, with 21 bases in between. The chain employs TRBV19 and TRBJ2-1; possible D gene TRBD2, 6 bases. The sequenced sample consisted of peripheral blood. This TCR was recovered from a human donor with active or convalescent COVID-19. The donor label of this sample is uncertain. The CDR3 reads CASTLGEASSDEQFF. Written as DNA, the CDR3 is TGTGCCAGTACTCTGGGGGAGGCTAGCAGCGATGAGCAGTTCTTC. The variable domain in full, completed from reference TRBV19 and TRBJ2-1, reads DGGITQSPKYLFRKEGQNVTLSCEQNLNHDAMYWYRQDPGQGLRLIYYSQIVNDFQKGDIAEGYSVSREKKESFPLTVTSAQKNPTAFYLCASTLGEASSDEQFFGPGTRLTVL.